A selection of T cell receptor beta chains follows, all from one sample in a study of long-term antiretroviral therapy in people with HIV. Generated by immunoSEQ multiplex PCR, the TCRdb table keeps only in-frame clones and is missing some. Of roughly 32,000 clones listed, almost 85% are singletons. The source material was unsorted PBMCs, sampled about 3.3 years after starting antiretroviral therapy. The receptors here all came from a man aged 18 to 30 with HIV. Each CDR3 is given with its conserved first and last residue. Fields, in order: V gene, D gene, J gene, clone size, CDR3 protein, CDR3 DNA. D genes are given only for firm matches. A row's size may be missing; if present it is once, few, many or a size class.

>TRBV5-1|TRBD2|TRBJ2-7|NA
CASSFGGGAGEQYF
TGCGCCAGCAGCTTCGGCGGGGGGGCGGGTGAGCAGTACTTC
>TRBV2|NA|TRBJ2-4|NA
CASSDGRVRNIQYF
TGTGCCAGCAGTGATGGTAGGGTAAGGAACATTCAGTACTTC
>TRBV18|NA|TRBJ1-2|few
CASSPPGVGYTF
TGTGCCAGCTCACCACCGGGGGTTGGCTACACCTTC
>TRBV5-1|NA|TRBJ2-7|once
CASSLTASYEQYF
TGCGCCAGCAGCTTGACGGCATCCTACGAGCAGTACTTC
>TRBV19|TRBD2|TRBJ2-1|NA
CATTLVAGSDNEQFF
TGTGCCACCACCCTGGTAGCGGGGAGCGACAATGAGCAGTTCTTC
>TRBV11-1|NA|TRBJ2-7|NA
CASSVDRPHEQYF
TGTGCCAGCAGCGTCGACAGGCCCCACGAGCAGTACTTC
>TRBV4-1|NA|TRBJ1-5|NA
CASSQGGNQPQHF
TGCGCCAGCAGCCAGGGGGGCAATCAGCCCCAGCATTTT
>TRBV7-6|TRBD2|TRBJ2-3|NA
CASSRTSGASTDTQYF
TGTGCCAGCAGCCGTACTAGCGGCGCTAGCACAGATACGCAGTATTTT
>TRBV11-3|TRBD2|TRBJ2-1|NA
CASSSGLAGAYNEQFF
TGTGCCAGCAGCTCTGGACTAGCGGGGGCCTACAATGAGCAGTTCTTC
>TRBV7-3|NA|TRBJ2-2|NA
CASSLGGATGELFF
TGTGCCAGCAGCTTAGGGGGTGCCACCGGGGAGCTGTTTTTT
>TRBV9|NA|TRBJ2-1|NA
CASSPPRGSSYNEQFF
TGTGCCAGCAGCCCACCTCGGGGGAGCTCCTACAATGAGCAGTTCTTC
>TRBV7-2|NA|TRBJ2-3|once
CASSPRLAGPQDTQYF
TGTGCCAGCAGCCCCCGATTGGCGGGACCTCAAGATACGCAGTATTTT
>TRBV6-6|TRBD1|TRBJ2-5|NA
CASSPQGAETQYF
TGTGCCAGCAGTCCACAGGGGGCAGAGACCCAGTACTTC
>TRBV7-9|NA|TRBJ2-7|few
CASSPRGPGEQYF
TGTGCCAGCAGCCCGAGGGGACCAGGAGAGCAGTACTTC
>TRBV9|TRBD1|TRBJ2-2|NA
CASSSMDRLNTGELFF
TGTGCCAGCAGCTCGATGGACAGGTTGAACACCGGGGAGCTGTTTTTT
>TRBV7-9|TRBD2|TRBJ2-7|NA
CASSPGGTSLWQYF
TGTGCCAGCAGCCCCGGGGGGACCTCACTCTGGCAGTACTTC
>TRBV4-1|NA|TRBJ1-1|once
CASSQEPAAGFRGAFF
TGCGCCAGCAGCCAAGAACCAGCCGCCGGGTTTCGGGGAGCTTTCTTT
>TRBV5-4|NA|TRBJ2-3|NA
CASSSGGAITDTQYF
TGTGCCAGCAGCTCTGGGGGGGCCATCACAGATACGCAGTATTTT
>TRBV9|NA|TRBJ2-1|once
CASSVGTYNEQFF
TGTGCCAGCAGCGTAGGGACCTACAATGAGCAGTTCTTC
>TRBV10-3|TRBD2|TRBJ2-3|NA
CAISALGRGGDTDTQYF
TGTGCCATCAGTGCCCTTGGGCGTGGGGGGGACACAGATACGCAGTATTTT
>TRBV11-2|NA|TRBJ1-1|NA
CASSLDRGAMNTEAFF
TGTGCCAGCAGCTTAGATAGGGGGGCTATGAACACTGAAGCTTTCTTT
>TRBV27|NA|TRBJ1-5|NA
CASAHSGGSNQPQHF
TGTGCCAGCGCGCACAGTGGGGGTAGCAATCAGCCCCAGCATTTT
>TRBV5-8|TRBD1|TRBJ1-5|NA
CASSGGTGERQPQHF
TGTGCCAGCAGCGGAGGGACAGGGGAACGACAGCCCCAGCATTTT
>TRBV18|NA|TRBJ2-7|NA
CASHDSAYEQYF
TGTGCCAGTCACGACAGTGCCTACGAGCAGTACTTC
>TRBV6-6|TRBD1|TRBJ1-1|once
CASSSTGYGTEAFF
TGTGCCAGCAGTTCGACAGGGTATGGGACTGAAGCTTTCTTT
>TRBV7-7|TRBD2|TRBJ2-2|NA
CASSPGGDTGELFF
TGTGCCAGCAGCCCGGGGGGTGACACCGGGGAGCTGTTTTTT
>TRBV5-1|TRBD1|TRBJ1-1|NA
CASSLGGTDNLYTEAFF
TGCGCCAGCAGCCTGGGCGGGACAGACAACTTATACACTGAAGCTTTCTTT
>TRBV19|NA|TRBJ2-7|NA
CASSVGNIYEQYF
TGTGCCAGTAGCGTGGGGAACATCTACGAGCAGTACTTC
>TRBV5-4|NA|TRBJ1-1|NA
CASSDQTGMNTEAFF
TGTGCCAGCAGCGATCAGACAGGTATGAACACTGAAGCTTTCTTT
>TRBV7-9|TRBD1|TRBJ1-1|NA
CASSLKGSGTGEAFF
TGTGCCAGCAGCCTAAAGGGGTCCGGGACAGGTGAAGCTTTCTTT
>TRBV18|TRBD1|TRBJ1-5|few
CASSRDRGQPQHF
TGTGCCAGCTCGCGGGACAGGGGACAGCCCCAGCATTTT
>TRBV5-4|TRBD2|TRBJ2-1|NA
CASSLSTSGIGQFF
TGTGCCAGCAGCTTGTCTACTAGCGGAATTGGGCAGTTCTTC
>TRBV27|NA|TRBJ2-1|NA
CASSRGLYNEQFF
TGTGCCAGCAGTAGGGGACTTTACAATGAGCAGTTCTTC
>TRBV2|NA|TRBJ2-5|NA
CASSSTRVGETQYF
TGTGCCAGCAGCAGTACGAGGGTGGGGGAGACCCAGTACTTC
>TRBV9|NA|TRBJ2-7|NA
CASSVAGHDYEQYF
TGTGCCAGCAGCGTAGCAGGCCATGACTACGAGCAGTACTTC